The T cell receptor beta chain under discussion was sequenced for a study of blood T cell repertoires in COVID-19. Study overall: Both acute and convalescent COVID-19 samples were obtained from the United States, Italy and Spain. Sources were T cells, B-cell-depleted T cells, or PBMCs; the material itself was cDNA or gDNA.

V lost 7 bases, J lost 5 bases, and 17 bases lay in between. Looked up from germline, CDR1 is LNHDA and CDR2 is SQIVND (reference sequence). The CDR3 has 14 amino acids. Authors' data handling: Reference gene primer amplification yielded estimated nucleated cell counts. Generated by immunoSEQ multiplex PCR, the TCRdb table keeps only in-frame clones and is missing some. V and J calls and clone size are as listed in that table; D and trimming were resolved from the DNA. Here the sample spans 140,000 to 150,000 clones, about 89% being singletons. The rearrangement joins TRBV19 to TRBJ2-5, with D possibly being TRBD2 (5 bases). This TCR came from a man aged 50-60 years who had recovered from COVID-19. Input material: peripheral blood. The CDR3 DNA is TGTGCCAGTACCCGGAAGGACTCCTGGGAGACCCAGTACTTC. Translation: CASTRKDSWETQYF.